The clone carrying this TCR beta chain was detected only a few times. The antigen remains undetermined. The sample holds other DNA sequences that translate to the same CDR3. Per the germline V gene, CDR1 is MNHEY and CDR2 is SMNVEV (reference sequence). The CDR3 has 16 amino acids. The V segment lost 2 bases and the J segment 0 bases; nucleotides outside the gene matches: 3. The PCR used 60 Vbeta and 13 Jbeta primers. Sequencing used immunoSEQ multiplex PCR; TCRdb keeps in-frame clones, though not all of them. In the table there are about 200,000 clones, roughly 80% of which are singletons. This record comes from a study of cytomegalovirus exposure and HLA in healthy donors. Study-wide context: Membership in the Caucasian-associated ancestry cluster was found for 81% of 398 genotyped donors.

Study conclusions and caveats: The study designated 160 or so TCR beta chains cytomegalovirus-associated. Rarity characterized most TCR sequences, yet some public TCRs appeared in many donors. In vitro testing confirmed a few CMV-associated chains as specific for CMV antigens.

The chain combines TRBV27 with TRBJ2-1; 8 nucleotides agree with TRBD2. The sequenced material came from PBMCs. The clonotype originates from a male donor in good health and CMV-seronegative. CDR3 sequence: CASSLAGGSSYNEQFF. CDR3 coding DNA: TGTGCCAGCAGTTTAGCGGGAGGAAGCTCCTACAATGAGCAGTTCTTC.